These 19 T cell receptor beta chains originate from one sample sequenced in a study of neurological immune-mediated disorders. Described time point: longitudinal time-point 2. TCRdb re-called the 5' RACE reads with MiXCR, one entry per CDR3 protein. The data contain about 90,000 distinct CDR3 sequences, approximately 13% of them singletons. Sequencing was done on a sample of PBMCs. The receptors here all came from a female donor with HTLV-1-associated myelopathy (HAM/TSP).

The chain joins TRBV19 to TRBJ2-7; TRBD2 agrees at 9 bases. V lost 6 bases to trimming and J lost 1 base; unmatched junction nucleotides: 4. The CDR3 has 14 residues. Germline V gene lookup returns CDR1 LNHDA and CDR2 SQIVND (reference sequence). The CDR3 sequence: CASSGAGGSYEQYF. The DNA of the CDR3 is TGTGCCAGTAGCGGAGCGGGGGGATCCTACGAGCAGTACTTC.

This clonotype was found many times. This chain's CDR3 is CASSLATSAATGELFF. Written as DNA, the CDR3 is TGCGCCAGCAGCTTGGCTACTAGCGCGGCCACCGGGGAGCTGTTTTTT. This chain links TRBV5-1 with TRBJ2-2; 7 bases align to TRBD2. The CDR3 has 16 residues. Germline assignment: CDR1 SGHRS and CDR2 YFSETQ. J gave up 4 bases and V 0 bases, and 6 bases lay outside the gene matches.

This clonotype was picked up many times. The rearrangement joins TRBV28 to TRBJ2-1; D is uncertain. Germline CDR1 MDHEN, CDR2 SYDVKM. The V end lost 2 bases, the J end lost 9 bases, and 5 bases lay between the germline ends. This CDR3 spans 11 amino acids. The CDR3, as DNA: TGTGCCAGCAGTTTAACGGCTGAGCAGTTCTTC. Its translation: CASSLTAEQFF.

Many counts were recorded for this clonotype. This chain links TRBV7-9 with TRBJ2-1; perhaps TRBD2 as D (7 bases). This CDR3 spans 13 amino acids. Germline-derived CDR1 and CDR2 are SEHNR and FQNEAQ (reference sequence). The chain's CDR3 is CAGGGAVGNEQFF. In DNA form, the CDR3 reads TGTGCTGGGGGGGGGGCCGTGGGGAATGAGCAGTTCTTC.

This clonotype was seen ten or more times. The V gene is TRBV20-1, the J gene TRBJ2-2; 8 nucleotides align to TRBD1. Germline V gives CDR1 DFQATT, CDR2 SNEGSKA (reference sequence). The CDR3 has 14 amino acids. V lost 5 bases, J lost 6 bases, and 8 bases stayed unmatched. CDR3 in amino acids: CSAASGGSAGELFF. The CDR3 DNA sequence: TGCAGTGCTGCATCAGGGGGCTCGGCCGGGGAGCTGTTTTTT.

This clonotype was seen at least ten times. The chain combines TRBV7-2 with TRBJ1-2; D is unclear. This CDR3 contains 14 residues. V lost 5 bases and J lost 3, with 13 bases in between. Germline V CDR1 and CDR2: SGHTA, FQGNSA. The DNA for the CDR3 is TGTGCCAGCAGCCCTGCAGAGGCGTACTATGGCTACACCTTC. It translates to CASSPAEAYYGYTF.

There are many counts of this clonotype. This chain connects TRBV11-2 to TRBJ2-7; 9 bases are a match to TRBD2. The CDR3 runs 16 residues. Unmatched junction bases numbered 12, after V lost 3 bases and J lost 6 bases. Looked up from germline, CDR1 is SGHAT and CDR2 is FQNNGV. This CDR3 reads CASSLGSGGGGAEQYF. CDR3 nucleotide sequence: TGTGCCAGCAGCTTGGGTTCTGGCGGGGGGGGAGCCGAGCAGTACTTC.

This clonotype was picked up a small number of times. This sequence joins TRBV20-1 and TRBJ1-6; D not resolved. Germline CDR1 reads DFQATT; CDR2 reads SNEGSKA (reference sequence). Trimming pared 1 base from V and 6 bases from J, leaving 10 bases between. The CDR3 is made up of 14 amino acids. The CDR3 DNA follows: TGCAGTGCTAGAGGGGCAGGCCCTAATTCACCCCTCCACTTT. Its protein is CSARGAGPNSPLHF.

This clonotype was picked up many times. This chain links TRBV6-2 or TRBV6-3 with TRBJ2-1; the match to TRBD2 covers 11 bases. Germline CDR1 is MNHEY and CDR2 is SVGEGT. V shed 7 bases and J 1 base; nucleotides not matched to a gene: 3. The CDR3 consists of 15 residues. CDR3 DNA sequence: TGTGCCAGCAAACCTAGCGGGGGGTCCTACAATGAGCAGTTCTTC. It translates to CASKPSGGSYNEQFF.

This clonotype has just a few counts. The chain has TRBV20-1 and TRBJ2-3; D unresolved. Trimming took 6 bases from V and 2 from J, leaving 12 bases between them. Germline lookup yields CDR1 DFQATT and CDR2 SNEGSKA (reference sequence). The CDR3 consists of 13 residues. The CDR3 DNA reads as TGCAGTGCACCGGACCCTTTCACAGATACGCAGTATTTT. Protein: CSAPDPFTDTQYF.

Ten or more counts support this clonotype. This sequence joins TRBV29-1 and TRBJ2-5; D may be TRBD2 (6 bases). V lost 5 bases and J lost 5, with 12 bases in between. The CDR3 consists of 12 residues. Germline V gene lookup returns CDR1 SQVTM and CDR2 ANQGSEA. The CDR3 nucleotides read TGCAGCGTTCGACTAGGGGTGGAGACCCAGTACTTC. Translated, it gives CSVRLGVETQYF.

This clonotype was counted many times. The gene calls are TRBV27 and TRBJ2-7, with D unresolved. The germline V gene has CDR1 MNHEY and CDR2 SMNVEV (reference sequence). Trimming cost V 3 bases and J 6 bases, with 18 bases left between them. The CDR3 runs to 15 residues. In DNA, the CDR3 is TGTGCCAGCAGTTTGTTACCGCAGAATAATCTCGAGCAGTACTTC. Its protein is CASSLLPQNNLEQYF.

With regard to this clonotype: A much larger clone differs from this one at a single base, so this may be a read error. The chain has TRBV5-1 and TRBJ1-5; TRBD1 matches 7 bases. The germline V gene encodes CDR1 SGHRS and CDR2 YFSETQ. This CDR3 is 13 amino acids long. The CDR3 is CTSSLTGYQPQHF. The CDR3 DNA is TGCACCAGCAGCTTGACAGGGTATCAGCCCCAGCATTTT.

This clonotype came up many times. V is TRBV5-1 and J is TRBJ1-1; the D gene is possibly TRBD1 (6 bases). Trimming removed 4 bases at V and 3 bases at J, with 22 bases between. The germline V gene encodes CDR1 SGHRS and CDR2 YFSETQ. CDR3 length: 17 amino acids. The CDR3 DNA sequence: TGCGCCAGCAGCCCCAGGGCCGCCGGGGGCGGACACACTGAAGCTTTCTTT. Its translation is CASSPRAAGGGHTEAFF.

This clonotype has only a few counts. The rearrangement uses TRBV20-1 and TRBJ2-5, with 7 bases identical to TRBD2. Germline V lookup: CDR1 DFQATT, CDR2 SNEGSKA (reference sequence). The length of the CDR3 is 15 residues. V lost 6 bases, J lost 2 bases, and 12 bases stayed unmatched. CDR3 residues: CSAAGTGRGQETQYF. Written as DNA, the CDR3 is TGCAGTGCCGCGGGGACGGGGCGGGGGCAAGAGACCCAGTACTTC.

This clonotype was picked up many times. The chain couples TRBV5-1 to TRBJ1-5; 8 bases fit TRBD1. CDR1 is SGHRS, CDR2 YFSETQ, per germline. V was pared by 4 bases and J by 3 bases, with 6 bases of the junction left unmatched. This CDR3 spans 15 amino acids. The CDR3 region is CASSKQGEYNQPQHF. The CDR3 nucleotides are TGCGCCAGCAGCAAACAGGGGGAGTACAATCAGCCCCAGCATTTT.

This clonotype was picked up many times. CDR3 nucleotides: TGCGCCAGCGGACGAGCGGGGGGCGAACAAGAGACCCAGTACTTC. Protein sequence: CASGRAGGEQETQYF. The chain joins TRBV5-1 to TRBJ2-5; TRBD2 agrees at 9 bases. The germline V gene encodes CDR1 SGHRS and CDR2 YFSETQ. With V trimmed by 7 bases and J by 2 bases, 9 bases remained unmatched. The CDR3 loop spans 15 amino acids. Combining the CDR3 with reference TRBV5-1 and TRBJ2-5 gives the whole variable domain KAGVTQTPRYLIKTRGQQVTLSCSPISGHRSVSWYQQTPGQGLQFLFEYFSETQRNKGNFPGRFSGRQFSNSRSEMNVSTLELGDSALYLCASGRAGGEQETQYFGPGTRLLVL.

Ten or more counts support this clonotype. The gene calls are TRBV20-1 and TRBJ1-4; maybe TRBD1 (6 bases). CDR3 length: 15 residues. Looked up from germline, CDR1 is DFQATT and CDR2 is SNEGSKA (reference sequence). V dropped 4 bases and J dropped 3 bases, with 15 bases sitting between them. Here the CDR3 reads CSATGGPPPNEKLFF. The CDR3, as DNA: TGCAGTGCTACCGGGGGCCCCCCCCCTAATGAAAAACTGTTTTTT.

On this clonotype: This sequence may be a read error, since a much larger clone differs from it by one base. The J gene is TRBJ2-7, the V gene TRBV18, with D unclear. With 0 bases removed from V and 3 bases from J, the gap between germline ends came to 6 bases. The length of the CDR3 is 13 residues. The germline CDR1 and CDR2 sequences are KGHSH and LQKENI. CDR3 in DNA: TGTGCCAGCTCACCACCGAGCAACTACGAGCAGTACTTC. Translating it yields CASSPPSNYEQYF.